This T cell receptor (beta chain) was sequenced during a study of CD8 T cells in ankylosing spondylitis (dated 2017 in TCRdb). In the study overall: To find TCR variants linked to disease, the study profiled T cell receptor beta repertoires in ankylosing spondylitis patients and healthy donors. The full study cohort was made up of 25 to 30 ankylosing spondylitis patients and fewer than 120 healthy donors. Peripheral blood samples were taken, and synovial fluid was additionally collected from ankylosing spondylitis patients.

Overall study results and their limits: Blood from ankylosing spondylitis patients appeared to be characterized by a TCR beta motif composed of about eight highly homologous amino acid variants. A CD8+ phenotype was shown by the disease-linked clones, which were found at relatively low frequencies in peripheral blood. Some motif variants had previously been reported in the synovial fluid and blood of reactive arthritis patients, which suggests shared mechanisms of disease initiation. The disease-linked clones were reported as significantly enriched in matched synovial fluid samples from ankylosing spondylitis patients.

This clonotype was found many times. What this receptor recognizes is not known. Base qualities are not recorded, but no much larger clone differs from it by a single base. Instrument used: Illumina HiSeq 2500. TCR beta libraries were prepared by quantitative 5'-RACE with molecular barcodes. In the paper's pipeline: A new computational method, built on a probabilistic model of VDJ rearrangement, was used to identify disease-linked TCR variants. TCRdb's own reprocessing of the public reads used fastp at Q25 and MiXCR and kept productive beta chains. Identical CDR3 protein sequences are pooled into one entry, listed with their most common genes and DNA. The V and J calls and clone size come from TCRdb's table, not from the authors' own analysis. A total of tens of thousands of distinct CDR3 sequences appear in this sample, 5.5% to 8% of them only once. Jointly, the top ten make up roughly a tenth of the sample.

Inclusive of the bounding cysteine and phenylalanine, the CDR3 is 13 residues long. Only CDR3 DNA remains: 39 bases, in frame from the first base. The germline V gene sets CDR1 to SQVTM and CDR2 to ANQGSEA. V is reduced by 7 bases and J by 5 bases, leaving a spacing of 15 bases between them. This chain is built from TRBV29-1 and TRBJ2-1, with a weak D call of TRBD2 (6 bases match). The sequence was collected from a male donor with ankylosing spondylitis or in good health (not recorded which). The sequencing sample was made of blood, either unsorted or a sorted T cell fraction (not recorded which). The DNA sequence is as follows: TGCAGCGCCTCCACCGGCGGGGACAATGAGCAGTTCTTC. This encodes CSASTGGDNEQFF.